The 14 T cell receptor beta chains below were found in one sample sequenced in a study of T cells in Graves' hyperthyroidism and ophthalmopathy. Template material for amplifying TCR beta CDR3 regions consisted of RNA transcripts. The TCR CDR3 was amplified in a first-round RT-PCR using the HTBI primer set. From the multiplex PCR reads, TCRdb called clonotypes with MiXCR, one entry per CDR3 protein. The repertoire holds hundreds of thousands of distinct CDR3 sequences, with roughly a third as singletons. Sequencing used blood. The origin of the receptors is a woman in her 40s with Graves' hyperthyroidism.

In regard to this clonotype: The junction departs from germline at one end; a sequencing error may be responsible. The chain joins TRBV10-3 to TRBJ2-2, with D unresolved. This CDR3 region has 14 residues. Germline CDR1 is ENHRY and CDR2 is SYGVKD. In DNA form, the CDR3 reads TGTGCCAGCAGTTATTCTCAGGCGGCCGGGGAGCTGTTTTTT. Translating gives CASSYSQAAGELFF.

CDR3: CASSSGASWGETQYF. The CDR3 region has the DNA TGTGCCAGCAGTTCAGGGGCAAGTTGGGGGGAGACCCAGTACTTC. V usage is TRBV11-1 and J usage is TRBJ2-5; D might be TRBD1 (6 bases). This CDR3 region has 15 residues. Per germline, CDR1 SGHAT and CDR2 FQDESV (reference sequence). Trimming removed 6 bases at V and 5 bases at J, with 19 bases between.

The chain recombines TRBV4-3 with TRBJ1-1; D remains ambiguous. In germline, CDR1 is LGHNA, CDR2 YSLEER. The V and J ends lost 1 base and 3 bases respectively, with 12 bases between them. CDR3 size: 15 residues. The CDR3: CASSQGRAGDTEAFF. CDR3 in DNA: TGCGCCAGCAGCCAAGGGCGAGCGGGAGACACTGAAGCTTTCTTT.

Concerning this clonotype: The junction does not match germline at one end; this may be a read error. The DNA for the CDR3 is TGTGCCGGCAGCTGGGGGCTCCCCGGGGGAGCTTTCTTT. Amino acid sequence: CAGSWGLPGGAFF. The rearrangement uses TRBV5-4 and TRBJ1-1; D might be TRBD1 (6 bases). The germline V gene encodes CDR1 SGHNT and CDR2 YYREEE (reference sequence). The CDR3 length is 13 residues.

V is TRBV9 and J is TRBJ1-4; D gene ambiguous. The CDR3 extends over 15 amino acids. Germline CDR1 and CDR2: SGDLS and YYNGEE. Trimming took 3 bases from V and 8 from J, leaving 17 bases between them. CDR3 sequence reads: CASSAGAITGEKLFF. In DNA form, the CDR3 reads TGTGCCAGCAGCGCCGGCGCGATAACGGGAGAAAAACTGTTTTTT.

This clonotype was seen many times. This chain uses TRBV12-3 or TRBV12-4 with TRBJ1-5; D gene unclear. There are 13 residues in the CDR3. The V and J ends lost 4 bases and 0 bases respectively, with 4 bases between them. Written as DNA, the CDR3 is TGTGCCAGCAGTTATAATAGCAATCAGCCCCAGCATTTT. Amino acids: CASSYNSNQPQHF.

V gene TRBV7-9 combines with J gene TRBJ2-5; D is possibly TRBD2 (5 bases). Per the germline V gene, CDR1 is SEHNR and CDR2 is FQNEAQ (reference sequence). CDR3 length: 14 residues. The V end lost 5 bases, the J end lost 3 bases, and 13 bases lay between the germline ends. CDR3 loop: CASSRAGSEETQYF. CDR3 coding DNA: TGTGCCAGCAGCCGGGCGGGTTCTGAAGAGACCCAGTACTTC.

This clonotype has a single count. A read error may be the cause here, since a much bigger clone is one base away. This rearrangement joins TRBV9 to TRBJ1-6; perhaps TRBD1 as D (5 bases). There are 16 residues in the CDR3. Germline V gives CDR1 SGDLS, CDR2 YYNGEE. V lost 4 bases and J lost 6, with 17 bases in between. CDR3 bases: TGTGCCAGCAGCACCCCGAGACGGGGACGTAATTCACCCCTCCACTTT. This sequence encodes CASSTPRRGRNSPLHF.

The sample holds many counts of this clonotype. The J gene is TRBJ1-1, the V gene TRBV9, with D maybe TRBD1 (5 bases). The CDR3 spans 13 residues. V was clipped by 4 bases and J by 3 bases, with 10 bases between them. Germline CDR1 SGDLS, CDR2 YYNGEE. The CDR3 spells CASSRDSYTEAFF. DNA of the CDR3: TGTGCCAGCAGCCGAGACAGCTACACTGAAGCTTTCTTT.

The table lists this clonotype with many counts. V gene TRBV2 combines with J gene TRBJ1-2, with 8 bases identical to TRBD1. This CDR3 has 15 amino acids. The V segment lost 1 base and the J segment 8 bases; nucleotides outside the gene matches: 9. Per the germline V gene, CDR1 is SNHLY and CDR2 is FYNNEI. Written as DNA, the CDR3 is TGTGCCAGCAGTGAAGTGGTTTCAGGGGGCCGAGGCTACACCTTC. Its translation: CASSEVVSGGRGYTF.

The CDR3 nucleotides read TGTGCCAGCAGCCAAGGAGGGGCGGGGGGGCCTCGGAACGAGCAGTACTTC. Translating it yields CASSQGGAGGPRNEQYF. This chain connects TRBV2 to TRBJ2-7, with 9 bases lining up with TRBD2. Unmatched junction bases numbered 17, after V lost 6 bases and J lost 5 bases. CDR3 length equals 17 residues. CDR1 SNHLY and CDR2 FYNNEI come from the germline V gene.

V is TRBV20-1 and J is TRBJ2-7, with a possible D match to TRBD1 (6 bases). Trimming shortened V by 1 base and J by 6 bases, and 7 bases separated the two germline ends. This CDR3 spans 11 amino acids. CDR1 is DFQATT, CDR2 SNEGSKA, per germline (reference sequence). The CDR3 nucleotides are TGCAGTGCTAGAGTACAGGGCGAGCAGTACTTC. Translating it yields CSARVQGEQYF.

The sample holds a few counts of this clonotype. The genes are TRBV6-5 and TRBJ1-2; TRBD1 is a possible D gene (6 bases). V lost 6 bases and J 4 bases, leaving 12 bases between the germline ends. Germline CDR1 is MNHEY and CDR2 is SVGAGI. The CDR3 runs 13 residues. For the CDR3, the DNA is TGTGCCAGCAGCCCAGAGGGGGGCTATGGCTACACCTTC. Residues: CASSPEGGYGYTF.

This clonotype was seen many times. The rearrangement joins TRBV10-2 to TRBJ2-7; 9 bases are a match to TRBD2. V was pared by 7 bases and J by 3 bases, with 10 bases of the junction left unmatched. Germline CDR1 reads WSHSY; CDR2 reads SAAADI. This CDR3 comprises 15 residues. The CDR3 DNA sequence: TGCGCCAGCATTTTTAGCGGGAGAGGGTACTACGAGCAGTACTTC. This encodes CASIFSGRGYYEQYF.